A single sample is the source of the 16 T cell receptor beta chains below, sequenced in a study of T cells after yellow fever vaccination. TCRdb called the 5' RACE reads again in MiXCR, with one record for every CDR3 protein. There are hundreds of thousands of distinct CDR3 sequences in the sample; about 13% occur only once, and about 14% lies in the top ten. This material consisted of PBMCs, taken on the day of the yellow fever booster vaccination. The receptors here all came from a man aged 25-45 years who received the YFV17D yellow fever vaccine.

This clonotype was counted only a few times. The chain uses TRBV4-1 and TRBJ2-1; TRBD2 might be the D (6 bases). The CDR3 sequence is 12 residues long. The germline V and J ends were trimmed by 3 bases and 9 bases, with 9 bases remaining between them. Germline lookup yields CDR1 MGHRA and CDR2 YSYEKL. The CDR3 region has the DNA TGCGCCAGCAGCCAGTATAGCGGTGAGCAGTTCTTC. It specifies CASSQYSGEQFF.

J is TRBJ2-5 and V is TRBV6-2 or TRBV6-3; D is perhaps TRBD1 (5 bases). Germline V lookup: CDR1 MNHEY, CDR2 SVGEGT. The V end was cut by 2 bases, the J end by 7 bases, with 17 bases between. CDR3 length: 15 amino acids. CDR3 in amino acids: CASSYRGDSLGTQYF. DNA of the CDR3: TGTGCCAGCAGTTACCGAGGCGACAGTCTCGGGACCCAGTACTTC.

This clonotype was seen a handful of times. CDR3 in DNA: TGCAGTGCTAGACAAAACTCCTACGAGCAGTACTTC. It encodes CSARQNSYEQYF. The chain carries TRBV20-1 and TRBJ2-7; unclear D gene. CDR3 length: 12 amino acids. Deletions cut 2 bases from V and 0 bases from J, with 5 bases between. The germline V gene has CDR1 DFQATT and CDR2 SNEGSKA (reference sequence).

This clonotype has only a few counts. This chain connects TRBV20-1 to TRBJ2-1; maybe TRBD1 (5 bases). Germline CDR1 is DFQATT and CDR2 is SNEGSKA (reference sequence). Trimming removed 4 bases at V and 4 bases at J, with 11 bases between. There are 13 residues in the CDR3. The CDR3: CSAMDNPYNEQFF. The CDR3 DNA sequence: TGCAGTGCTATGGACAACCCATACAATGAGCAGTTCTTC.

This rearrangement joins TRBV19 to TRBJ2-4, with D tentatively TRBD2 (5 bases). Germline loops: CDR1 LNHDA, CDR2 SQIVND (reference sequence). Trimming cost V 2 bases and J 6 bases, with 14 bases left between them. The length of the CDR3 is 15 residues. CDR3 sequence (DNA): TGTGCCAGTAGTATATACGGTGAGGGCGCAAACATTCAGTACTTC. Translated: CASSIYGEGANIQYF.

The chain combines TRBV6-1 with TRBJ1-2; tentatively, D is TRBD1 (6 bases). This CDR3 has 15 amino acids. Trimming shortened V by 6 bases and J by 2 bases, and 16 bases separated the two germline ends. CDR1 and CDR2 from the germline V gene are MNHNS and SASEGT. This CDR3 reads CASSPGIGQNYGYTF. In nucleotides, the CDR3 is TGTGCCAGCAGCCCCGGAATCGGACAGAACTATGGCTACACCTTC.

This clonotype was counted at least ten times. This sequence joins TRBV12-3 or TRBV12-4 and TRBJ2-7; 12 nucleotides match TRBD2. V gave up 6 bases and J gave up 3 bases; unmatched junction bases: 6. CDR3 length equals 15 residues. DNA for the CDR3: TGTGCCAGCAGCCCCACTAGCGGGAGGCTCTACGAGCAGTACTTC. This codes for CASSPTSGRLYEQYF.

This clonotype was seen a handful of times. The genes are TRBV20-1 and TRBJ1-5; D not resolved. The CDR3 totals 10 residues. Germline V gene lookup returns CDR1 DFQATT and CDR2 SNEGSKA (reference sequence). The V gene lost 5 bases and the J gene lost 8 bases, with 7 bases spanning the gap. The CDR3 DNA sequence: TGCAGTGCTTTGGAGGAGCCCCAGCATTTT. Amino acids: CSALEEPQHF.

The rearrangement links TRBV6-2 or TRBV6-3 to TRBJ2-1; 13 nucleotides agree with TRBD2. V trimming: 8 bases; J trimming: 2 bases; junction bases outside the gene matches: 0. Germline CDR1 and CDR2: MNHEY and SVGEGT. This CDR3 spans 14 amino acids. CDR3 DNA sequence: TGTGCCAGCGGACTAGCGGGAGCCTACAATGAGCAGTTCTTC. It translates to CASGLAGAYNEQFF.

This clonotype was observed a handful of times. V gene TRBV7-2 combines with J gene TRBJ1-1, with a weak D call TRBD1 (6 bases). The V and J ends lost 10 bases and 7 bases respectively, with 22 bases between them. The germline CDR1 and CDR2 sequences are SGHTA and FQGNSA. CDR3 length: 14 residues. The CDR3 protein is CATETPGTRGEAFF. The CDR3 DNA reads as TGTGCCACCGAAACCCCCGGGACAAGGGGTGAAGCTTTCTTT.

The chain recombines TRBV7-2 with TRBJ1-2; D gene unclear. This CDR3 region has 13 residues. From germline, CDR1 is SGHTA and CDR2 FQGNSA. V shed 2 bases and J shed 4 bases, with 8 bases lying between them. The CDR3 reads CASSLNPSYGYTF. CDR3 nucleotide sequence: TGTGCCAGCAGCTTAAACCCCTCCTATGGCTACACCTTC.

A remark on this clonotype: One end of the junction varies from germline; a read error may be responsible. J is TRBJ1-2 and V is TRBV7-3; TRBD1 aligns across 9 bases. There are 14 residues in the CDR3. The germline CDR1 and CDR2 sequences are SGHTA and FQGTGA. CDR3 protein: CASSLTGGALGYTF. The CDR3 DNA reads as TGTGCCAGCAGCCTAACAGGGGGCGCCCTTGGCTACACCTTC.

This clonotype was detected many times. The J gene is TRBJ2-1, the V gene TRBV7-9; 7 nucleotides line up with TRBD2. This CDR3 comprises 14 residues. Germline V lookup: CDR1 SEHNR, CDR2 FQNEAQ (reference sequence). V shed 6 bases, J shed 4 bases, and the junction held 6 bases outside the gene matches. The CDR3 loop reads CASRGGGSYNEQFF. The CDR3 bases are TGTGCCAGCAGGGGGGGAGGGTCGTACAATGAGCAGTTCTTC.

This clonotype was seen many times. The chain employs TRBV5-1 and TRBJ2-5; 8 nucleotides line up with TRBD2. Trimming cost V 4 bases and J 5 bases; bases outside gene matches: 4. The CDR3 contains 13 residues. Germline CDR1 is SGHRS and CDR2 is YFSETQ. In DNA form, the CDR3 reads TGCGCCAGCAGCCCCGGACTAGCTGAGACCCAGTACTTC. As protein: CASSPGLAETQYF.

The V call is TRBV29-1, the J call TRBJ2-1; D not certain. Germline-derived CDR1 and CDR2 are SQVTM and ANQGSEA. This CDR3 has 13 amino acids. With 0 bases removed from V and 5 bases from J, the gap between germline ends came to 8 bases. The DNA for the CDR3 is TGCAGCGTTGAAGATGAATCTGACAATGAGCAGTTCTTC. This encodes CSVEDESDNEQFF.

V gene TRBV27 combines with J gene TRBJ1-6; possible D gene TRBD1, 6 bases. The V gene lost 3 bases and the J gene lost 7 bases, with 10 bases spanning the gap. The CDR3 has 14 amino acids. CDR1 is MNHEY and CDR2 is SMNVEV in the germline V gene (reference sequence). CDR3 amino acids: CASSFQGMNSPLHF. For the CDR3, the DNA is TGTGCCAGCAGTTTTCAGGGGATGAATTCACCCCTCCACTTT.